These T cell receptor beta chains were read from a single sample in a study of T cells in localized non-small cell lung cancer. Sequencing was performed with immunoSEQ multiplex PCR; in TCRdb, only in-frame clones are kept and a portion is missing. The sample has approximately 3,200 clones; about a quarter are singletons. Sequences were derived from lung tumor tissue, sampled before any cancer treatment. These receptors were obtained from a male donor aged 60 or over with stage I lung adenocarcinoma. Each CDR3 is given with its conserved first and last residue. The order of the fields is J gene, CDR3 length, V gene, clone size, D gene, CDR3 protein, CDR3 DNA. D genes are given only for firm matches. Only part of the rows carry a size: once, few, many, or a class if the clone is expanded.

TRBJ2-1,15,TRBV5-1,once,-,CASSLEGRGRAEQFF,TGCGCCAGCAGCTTGGAAGGCAGGGGAAGGGCTGAGCAGTTCTTC
TRBJ2-7,14,TRBV19,-,-,CASSKSPSSYEQYF,TGTGCCAGTAGTAAGTCCCCGAGCTCCTACGAGCAGTACTTC
TRBJ1-2,15,TRBV18,-,TRBD1,CASSPGGRGDYGYTF,TGTGCCAGCTCACCAGGTGGCAGGGGGGACTATGGCTACACCTTC
TRBJ1-6,15,TRBV30,-,-,CAWSIRSPYNSPLHF,TGTGCCTGGAGTATTAGAAGCCCCTATAATTCACCCCTCCACTTT
TRBJ1-3,12,TRBV30,-,-,CAWKAVGNTIYF,TGTGCCTGGAAGGCCGTCGGAAACACCATATATTTT
TRBJ2-5,14,TRBV29-1,once,TRBD2,CSVAGGPSQETQYF,TGCAGCGTAGCGGGGGGACCTTCCCAAGAGACCCAGTACTTC
TRBJ2-1,16,TRBV14,-,TRBD1,CASSPYERGQGNEQFF,TGTGCCAGCAGCCCATATGAAAGGGGGCAAGGGAATGAGCAGTTCTTC
TRBJ1-5,17,TRBV6-7,few,TRBD1,CASSSSDRAYSNQPQHF,TGTGCCAGCAGTTCGTCAGACAGGGCCTATAGCAATCAGCCCCAGCATTTT
TRBJ1-2,15,TRBV11-3,medium-sized,TRBD1,CASSFRDREGYGYTF,TGTGCCAGCAGCTTCCGGGACAGGGAGGGCTATGGCTACACCTTC
TRBJ1-5,15,TRBV12-5,-,TRBD1,CASGRQGFLSQPQHF,TGTGCTAGTGGCAGACAGGGATTTTTGTCTCAGCCCCAGCATTTT
TRBJ1-4,17,TRBV19,-,TRBD1,CASSMAGTGATNEKLFF,TGTGCCAGTAGTATGGCCGGGACAGGGGCAACTAATGAAAAACTGTTTTTT
TRBJ1-3,16,TRBV15,few,TRBD1,CATSSSEGAWGNTIYF,TGTGCCACCAGCTCCTCCGAGGGGGCTTGGGGAAACACCATATATTTT
TRBJ1-1,15,TRBV11-3,few,TRBD1,CASRPKTGINTEAFF,TGTGCCAGCAGACCTAAGACAGGGATTAACACTGAAGCTTTCTTT
TRBJ2-7,12,TRBV29-1,-,TRBD2,CSVSSGETEQYF,TGCAGCGTCTCTAGCGGGGAGACCGAGCAGTACTTC
TRBJ2-5,14,TRBV7-7,few,-,CASSLLVTQETQYF,TGTGCCAGCAGCTTACTGGTCACCCAAGAGACCCAGTACTTC
TRBJ1-6,18,TRBV6-8,hyperexpanded,-,CASSYSTAGPTYNSPLHF,TGTGCCAGCAGCTACTCAACCGCGGGACCTACCTATAATTCACCCCTCCACTTT
TRBJ1-4,13,TRBV14,few,-,CASSQWGVEKLFF,TGTGCCAGCAGCCAGTGGGGAGTTGAAAAACTGTTTTTT
TRBJ1-6,17,TRBV11-3,-,TRBD1,CASSLFGQGTYNSPLHF,TGTGCCAGCAGCTTATTCGGACAGGGGACCTATAATTCACCCCTCCACTTT
TRBJ1-2,13,TRBV30,-,TRBD1,CAWRLQGDYGYTF,TGTGCCTGGAGATTGCAGGGGGACTATGGCTACACCTTC
TRBJ2-7,12,TRBV28,-,-,CASTTGSYEQYF,TGTGCCAGCACTACAGGTTCCTACGAGCAGTACTTC
TRBJ2-7,13,TRBV29-1,-,-,CSVAPKGAYEQYF,TGCAGCGTCGCTCCTAAGGGGGCCTACGAGCAGTACTTC
TRBJ1-3,20,TRBV9,few,TRBD1,CASSASVNAQGGSSGNTIYF,TGTGCCAGCAGCGCATCGGTCAATGCGCAGGGGGGATCCTCTGGAAACACCATATATTTT
TRBJ1-2,18,TRBV11-3,few,TRBD1,CASSLVILDRGTNYGYTF,TGTGCCAGCAGCTTAGTTATTCTCGACAGGGGGACTAACTATGGCTACACCTTC
TRBJ1-6,16,TRBV25-1,-,-,CASSDQRGTYNSPLHF,TGTGCCAGCAGTGATCAAAGGGGAACCTATAATTCACCCCTCCACTTT
TRBJ2-7,17,TRBV11-3,few,-,CASSLYSSGRLTYEQYF,TGTGCCAGCAGCTTATATAGCTCCGGCAGGCTGACCTACGAGCAGTACTTC
TRBJ1-2,17,TRBV19,medium-sized,-,CASSIDLQSGTAYGYTF,TGTGCCAGTAGTATAGATCTACAGTCAGGGACGGCCTATGGCTACACCTTC
TRBJ1-5,18,TRBV19,-,-,CASTAGGGGRQLNQPQHF,TGTGCCAGTACCGCCGGGGGGGGAGGACGGCAACTCAATCAGCCCCAGCATTTT
TRBJ1-5,12,TRBV9,few,TRBD1,CASRTGEQPQHF,TGTGCCAGTAGAACAGGGGAACAGCCCCAGCATTTT
TRBJ1-4,15,TRBV5-1,-,TRBD1,CASSPGTATNEKLFF,TGCGCCAGCAGCCCGGGGACAGCAACTAATGAAAAACTGTTTTTT
TRBJ2-1,14,TRBV6-8,-,-,CASRRGNLYNEQFF,TGTGCCAGCAGACGGGGGAACCTCTACAATGAGCAGTTCTTC
TRBJ2-5,14,TRBV19,-,-,CASSIRGVVETQYF,TGTGCCAGTAGTATAAGGGGGGTAGTGGAGACCCAGTACTTC
TRBJ1-5,15,TRBV6-8,few,-,CASSYRGNSNQPQHF,TGTGCCAGCAGTTATAGAGGGAATAGCAATCAGCCCCAGCATTTT
TRBJ2-5,13,TRBV5-8,-,-,CASSSDTKETQYF,TGTGCCAGCAGCTCGGACACGAAAGAGACCCAGTACTTC
TRBJ1-3,14,TRBV5-1,-,-,CASSFMDSGNTIYF,TGCGCCAGCAGCTTTATGGATTCTGGAAACACCATATATTTT
TRBJ2-6,16,TRBV19,once,TRBD2,CASKVAGVSGANVLTF,TGTGCCAGTAAGGTAGCGGGGGTCTCTGGGGCCAACGTCCTGACTTTC
TRBJ2-1,15,TRBV11-3,-,TRBD2,CASSKGGGSYNEQFF,TGTGCCAGCAGTAAAGGCGGGGGTTCCTACAATGAGCAGTTCTTC
TRBJ1-2,14,TRBV29-1,medium-sized,TRBD1,CSVDRTGGYYGYTF,TGCAGCGTTGACCGGACAGGGGGCTATTATGGCTACACCTTC
TRBJ2-2,14,TRBV4-1,medium-sized,TRBD2,CASSLTSLPGELFF,TGCGCCAGCAGCCTGACTAGCCTCCCCGGGGAGCTGTTTTTT
TRBJ1-1,17,TRBV18,once,-,CASSPQEGLDSGTEAFF,TGTGCCAGCTCACCTCAGGAGGGTTTAGATTCAGGGACTGAAGCTTTCTTT
TRBJ2-7,14,TRBV11-3,medium-sized,TRBD1,CASSFLGTGYEQYF,TGTGCCAGCAGCTTTCTTGGGACAGGCTACGAGCAGTACTTC
TRBJ1-2,14,TRBV18,-,-,CASSPRGEPYGYTF,TGTGCCAGCTCACCCCGAGGAGAACCCTATGGCTACACCTTC
TRBJ1-2,14,TRBV29-1,-,-,CSVAIRAGTYGYTF,TGCAGCGTCGCCATACGGGCAGGGACGTATGGCTACACCTTC
TRBJ1-3,15,TRBV6-8,medium-sized,-,CATRRDGSSGNTIYF,TGTGCCACCCGGAGGGATGGGAGCTCTGGAAACACCATATATTTT
TRBJ2-1,15,TRBV11-3,-,TRBD1,CASSAGTASYNEQFF,TGTGCCAGCAGCGCCGGGACAGCCTCCTACAATGAGCAGTTCTTC
TRBJ2-7,12,TRBV25-1,-,TRBD1,CASSEDRDEQYF,TGTGCCAGCAGTGAAGACAGGGACGAGCAGTACTTC
TRBJ2-7,14,TRBV7-6,few,-,CASTSTRTFYEQYF,TGTGCCAGCACCTCGACTCGTACTTTCTACGAGCAGTACTTC
TRBJ2-1,15,TRBV19,-,TRBD2,CASSAGTILGDEQFF,TGTGCCAGTAGCGCCGGGACTATCCTTGGCGATGAGCAGTTCTTC
TRBJ1-1,14,TRBV10-3,few,-,CAISESQTNTEAFF,TGTGCCATCAGTGAGTCTCAGACGAACACTGAAGCTTTCTTT
TRBJ1-6,17,TRBV19,few,-,CASSIGGASSYNSPLHF,TGTGCCAGTAGTATAGGGGGAGCGAGCTCCTATAATTCACCCCTCCACTTT
TRBJ2-3,16,TRBV15,-,-,CATSRYRGSSTDTQYF,TGTGCCACCAGCAGGTACCGGGGCTCTAGCACAGATACGCAGTATTTT
TRBJ2-1,16,TRBV11-3,-,TRBD1,CASSRTGGKFDNEQFF,TGTGCCAGCAGCCGGACAGGGGGGAAATTTGACAATGAGCAGTTCTTC
TRBJ2-2,21,TRBV9,-,TRBD1,CASSVGVSETGEVSYTGELFF,TGTGCCAGCAGCGTAGGAGTCTCCGAGACAGGGGAGGTCTCCTACACCGGGGAGCTGTTTTTT
TRBJ2-1,15,TRBV6-8,few,-,CASTGDSTFYNEQFF,TGTGCCAGCACCGGGGATTCCACCTTTTACAATGAGCAGTTCTTC
TRBJ1-2,13,TRBV19,few,TRBD1,CASSPRDRRGYTF,TGTGCCAGTAGTCCCCGGGACAGGCGGGGCTACACCTTC
TRBJ2-4,19,TRBV4-1,medium-sized,-,CASSQDQGATAGAKNIQYF,TGCGCCAGCAGCCAAGATCAGGGAGCGACGGCCGGGGCCAAAAACATTCAGTACTTC